The source of this T cell receptor (beta chain) is a study of beta chain features in type 1 diabetes. General study points: Within patients, naive, central memory and Treg TCRB repertoires seemed more similar than within healthy donors.

cDNA synthesis used the whole RNA isolate, giving expressed TCRB sequences. This table comes from immunoSEQ multiplex PCR, and its TCRdb copy is limited to in-frame clones, with some not included. The data contain some 150,000 clones, about 9.1% of them singletons. Turning to this clone: Its antigen is currently unknown.

Sample: central memory CD4+ T cells from blood. This TCR was recovered from a middle-aged woman in good health.

The CDR3 here is CAISESGSQPQHF. DNA for the CDR3: TGTGCCATCAGTGAGTCAGGGAGTCAGCCCCAGCATTTT. The V call is TRBV10-3, the J call TRBJ1-5; no firm D call. Germline lookup yields CDR1 ENHRY and CDR2 SYGVKD. V was cut by 0 bases and J by 6 bases, with 6 bases left in between. The CDR3 runs to 13 residues.